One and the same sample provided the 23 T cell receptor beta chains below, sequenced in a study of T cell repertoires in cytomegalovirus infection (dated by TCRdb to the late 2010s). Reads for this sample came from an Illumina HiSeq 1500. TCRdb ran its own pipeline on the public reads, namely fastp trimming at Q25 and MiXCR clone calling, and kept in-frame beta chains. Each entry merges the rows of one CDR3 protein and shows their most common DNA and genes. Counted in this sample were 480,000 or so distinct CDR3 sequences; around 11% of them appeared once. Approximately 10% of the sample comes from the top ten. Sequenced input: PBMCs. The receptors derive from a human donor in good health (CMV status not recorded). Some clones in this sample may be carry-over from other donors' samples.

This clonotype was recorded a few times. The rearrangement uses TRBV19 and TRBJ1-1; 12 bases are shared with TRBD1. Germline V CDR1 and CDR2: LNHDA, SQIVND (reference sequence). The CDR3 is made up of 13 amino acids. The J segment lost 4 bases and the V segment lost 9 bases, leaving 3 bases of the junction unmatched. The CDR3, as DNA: TGTGCCAGCGGGACAGGGGGCCCCACTGAAGCTTTCTTT. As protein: CASGTGGPTEAFF. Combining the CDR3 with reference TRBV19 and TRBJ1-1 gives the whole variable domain DGGITQSPKYLFRKEGQNVTLSCEQNLNHDAMYWYRQDPGQGLRLIYYSQIVNDFQKGDIAEGYSVSREKKESFPLTVTSAQKNPTAFYLCASGTGGPTEAFFGQGTRLTVV.

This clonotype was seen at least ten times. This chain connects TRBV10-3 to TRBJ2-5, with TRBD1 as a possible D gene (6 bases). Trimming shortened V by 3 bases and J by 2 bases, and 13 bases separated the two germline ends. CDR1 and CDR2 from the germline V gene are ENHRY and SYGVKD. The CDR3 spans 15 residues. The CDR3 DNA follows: TGTGCCATCAGTGACCTATACAGGGATCAAGAGACCCAGTACTTC. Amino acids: CAISDLYRDQETQYF.

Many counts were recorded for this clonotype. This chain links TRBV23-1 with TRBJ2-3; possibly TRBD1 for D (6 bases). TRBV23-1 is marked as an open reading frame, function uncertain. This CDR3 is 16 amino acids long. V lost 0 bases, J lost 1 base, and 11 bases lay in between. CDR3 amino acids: CASSQSEGGCTDTQYF. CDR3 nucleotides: TGCGCCAGCAGTCAATCGGAAGGGGGTTGCACAGATACGCAGTATTTT.

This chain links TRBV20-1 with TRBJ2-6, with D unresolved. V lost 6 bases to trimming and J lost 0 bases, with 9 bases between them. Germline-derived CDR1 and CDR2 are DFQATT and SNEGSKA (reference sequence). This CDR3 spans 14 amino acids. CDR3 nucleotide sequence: TGCAGTGCCCCAGAGGACTCTGGGGCCAACGTCCTGACTTTC. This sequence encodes CSAPEDSGANVLTF.

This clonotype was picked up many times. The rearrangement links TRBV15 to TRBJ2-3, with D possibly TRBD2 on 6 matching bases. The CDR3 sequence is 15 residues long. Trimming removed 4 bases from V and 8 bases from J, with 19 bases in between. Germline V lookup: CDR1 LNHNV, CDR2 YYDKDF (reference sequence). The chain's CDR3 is CATSINEEGGSTQYF. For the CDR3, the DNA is TGTGCCACCAGCATCAACGAGGAGGGTGGGAGTACGCAGTATTTT.

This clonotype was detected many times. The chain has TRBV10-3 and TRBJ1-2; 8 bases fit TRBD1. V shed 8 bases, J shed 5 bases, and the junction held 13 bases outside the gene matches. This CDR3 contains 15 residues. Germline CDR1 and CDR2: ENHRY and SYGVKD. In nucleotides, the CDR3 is TGTGCCATCTCCCCAGAACTGGGACAGGCGTATGGCTACACCTTC. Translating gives CAISPELGQAYGYTF.

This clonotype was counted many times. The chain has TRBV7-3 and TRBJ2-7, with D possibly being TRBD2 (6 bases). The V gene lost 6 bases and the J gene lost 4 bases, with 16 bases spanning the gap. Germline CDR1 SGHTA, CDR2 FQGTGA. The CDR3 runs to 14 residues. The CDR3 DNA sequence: TGTGCCAGCAGGGGTCCCGGGACTGGATACGAGCAGTACTTC. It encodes CASRGPGTGYEQYF.

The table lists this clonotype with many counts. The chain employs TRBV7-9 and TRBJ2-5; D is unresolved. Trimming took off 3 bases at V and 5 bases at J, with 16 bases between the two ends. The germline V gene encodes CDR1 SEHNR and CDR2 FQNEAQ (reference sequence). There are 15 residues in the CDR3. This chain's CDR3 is CASSFSIAVLETQYF. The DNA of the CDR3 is TGTGCCAGCAGCTTTAGCATTGCCGTTTTGGAGACCCAGTACTTC.

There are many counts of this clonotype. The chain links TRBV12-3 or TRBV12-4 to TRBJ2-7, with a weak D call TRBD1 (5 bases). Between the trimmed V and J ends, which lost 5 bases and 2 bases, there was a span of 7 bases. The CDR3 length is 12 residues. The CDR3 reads CASSADTYEQYF. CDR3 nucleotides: TGTGCCAGCAGTGCGGACACCTACGAGCAGTACTTC.

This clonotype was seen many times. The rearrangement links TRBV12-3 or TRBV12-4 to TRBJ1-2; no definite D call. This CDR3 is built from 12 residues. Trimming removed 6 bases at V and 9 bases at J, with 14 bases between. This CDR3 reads CASSRWIGSYTF. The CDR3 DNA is TGTGCCAGCAGCCGTTGGATCGGGAGCTACACCTTC.

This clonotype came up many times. CDR3 protein: CASSLSGVGANVLTF. The CDR3 coding sequence is TGTGCCAGCAGTTTGAGCGGTGTAGGGGCCAACGTCCTGACTTTC. The chain employs TRBV28 and TRBJ2-6; possibly TRBD2 for D (5 bases). This CDR3 has 15 residues. The germline V gene has CDR1 MDHEN and CDR2 SYDVKM. Trimming stripped 3 bases from V and 4 bases from J, with 10 bases between.

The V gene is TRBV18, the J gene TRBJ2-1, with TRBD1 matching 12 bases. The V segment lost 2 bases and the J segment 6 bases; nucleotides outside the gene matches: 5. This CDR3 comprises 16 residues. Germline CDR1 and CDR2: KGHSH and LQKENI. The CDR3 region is CASSPGGTGGFNEQFF. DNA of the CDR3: TGTGCCAGCTCACCAGGAGGGACAGGGGGCTTCAATGAGCAGTTCTTC.

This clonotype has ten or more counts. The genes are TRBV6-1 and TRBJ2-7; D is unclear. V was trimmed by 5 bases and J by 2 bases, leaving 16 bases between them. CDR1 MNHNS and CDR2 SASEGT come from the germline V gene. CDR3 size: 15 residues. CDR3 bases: TGTGCCAGCAGTTCGGCAGCCCAACCAACCTACGAGCAGTACTTC. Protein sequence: CASSSAAQPTYEQYF.

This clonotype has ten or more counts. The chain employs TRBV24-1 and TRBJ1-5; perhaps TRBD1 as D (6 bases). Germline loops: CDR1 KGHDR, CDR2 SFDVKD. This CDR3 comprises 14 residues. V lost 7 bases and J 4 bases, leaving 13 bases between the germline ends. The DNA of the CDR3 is TGTGCCACCAGCCCGGGACACACTAATCAGCCCCAGCATTTT. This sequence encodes CATSPGHTNQPQHF.

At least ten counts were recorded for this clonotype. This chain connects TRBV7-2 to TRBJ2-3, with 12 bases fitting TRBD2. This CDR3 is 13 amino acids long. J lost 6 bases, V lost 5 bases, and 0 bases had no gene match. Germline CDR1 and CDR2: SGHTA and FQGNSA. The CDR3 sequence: CASSTSGRDTQYF. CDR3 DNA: TGTGCCAGCAGCACTAGCGGGAGGGATACGCAGTATTTT.

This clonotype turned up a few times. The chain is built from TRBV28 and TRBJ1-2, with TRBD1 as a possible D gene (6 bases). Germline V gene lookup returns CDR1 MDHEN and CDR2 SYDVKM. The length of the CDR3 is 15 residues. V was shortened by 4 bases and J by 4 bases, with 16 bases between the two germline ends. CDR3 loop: CASSWAGDSFYGYTF. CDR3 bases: TGTGCCAGCAGTTGGGCAGGGGATTCTTTCTATGGCTACACCTTC.

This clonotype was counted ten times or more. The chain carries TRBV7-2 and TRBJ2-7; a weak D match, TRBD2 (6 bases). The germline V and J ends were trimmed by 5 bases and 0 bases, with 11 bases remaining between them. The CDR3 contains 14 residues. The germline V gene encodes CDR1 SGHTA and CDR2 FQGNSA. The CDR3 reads CASSRSGTSYEQYF. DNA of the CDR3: TGTGCCAGCAGCCGTAGCGGTACCTCCTACGAGCAGTACTTC.

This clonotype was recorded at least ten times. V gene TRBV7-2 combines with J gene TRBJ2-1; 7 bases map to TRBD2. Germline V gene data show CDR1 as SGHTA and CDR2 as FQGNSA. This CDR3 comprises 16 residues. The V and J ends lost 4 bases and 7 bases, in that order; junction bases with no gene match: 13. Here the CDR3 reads CASSSTGEGYGNEQFF. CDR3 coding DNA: TGTGCCAGCAGCTCCACGGGGGAGGGCTATGGTAATGAGCAGTTCTTC.

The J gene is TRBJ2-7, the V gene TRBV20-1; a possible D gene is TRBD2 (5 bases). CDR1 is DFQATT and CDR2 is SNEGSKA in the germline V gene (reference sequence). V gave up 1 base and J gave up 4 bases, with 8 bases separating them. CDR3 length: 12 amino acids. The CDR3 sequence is CSARVDSYEQYF. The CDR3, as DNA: TGCAGTGCTAGAGTGGACTCTTACGAGCAGTACTTC.

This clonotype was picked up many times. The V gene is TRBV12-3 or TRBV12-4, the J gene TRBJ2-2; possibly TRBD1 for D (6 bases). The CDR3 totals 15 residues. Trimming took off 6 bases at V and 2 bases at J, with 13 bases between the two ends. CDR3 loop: CASSPTGSNTGELFF. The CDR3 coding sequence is TGTGCCAGCAGCCCTACAGGGAGTAACACCGGGGAGCTGTTTTTT.

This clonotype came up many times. CDR3 sequence reads: CASRRANSPLHF. CDR3 nucleotides: TGTGCCAGCAGACGGGCCAATTCACCCCTCCACTTT. The chain has TRBV6-1 and TRBJ1-6; D ambiguous. Germline V lookup: CDR1 MNHNS, CDR2 SASEGT. The CDR3 spans 12 residues. V gave up 6 bases and J gave up 7 bases, with 7 bases separating them.

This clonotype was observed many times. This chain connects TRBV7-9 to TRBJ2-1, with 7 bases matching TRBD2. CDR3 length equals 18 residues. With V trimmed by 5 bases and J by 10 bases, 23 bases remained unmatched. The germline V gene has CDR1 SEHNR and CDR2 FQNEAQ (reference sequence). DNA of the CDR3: TGTGCCAGCAGCACCCGTCGGGTGGGGGGTACTCCTAGCGGCGAGCAGTTCTTC. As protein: CASSTRRVGGTPSGEQFF.

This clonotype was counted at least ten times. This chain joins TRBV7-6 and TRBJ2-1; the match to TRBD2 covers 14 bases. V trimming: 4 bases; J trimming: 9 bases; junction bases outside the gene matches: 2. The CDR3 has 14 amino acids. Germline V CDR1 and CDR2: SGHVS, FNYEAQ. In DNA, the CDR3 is TGTGCCAGCAGCTGGGGACTAGCGGGAGTTGAGCAGTTCTTC. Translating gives CASSWGLAGVEQFF.